The 31 T cell receptor beta chains below were found in one sample sequenced in a study of regulatory T cells in long-lasting Graves disease. With iRepertoire HTBI primers and Arm-PCR of CDR3 regions, TCR beta libraries were built. Each CDR3 protein gets one entry after TCRdb re-called the multiplex PCR reads with MiXCR. The sample records about 530,000 distinct CDR3 sequences, more than 15% being singletons. Regarding time point: newly diagnosed GD, antithyroid drugs for less than 3 months. Generation of the TCR library employed RNA extracted from PBMCs. These records were also assigned to another study, of T cells in Graves' hyperthyroidism and ophthalmopathy.

Sequencing used peripheral blood mononuclear cells (PBMCs), obtained at new diagnosis, from a patient treated with antithyroid drugs. These receptors originate from a woman aged 40 to 65 with Graves disease.

In this sample, this clonotype turned up many times. The chain uses TRBV2 and TRBJ1-5; possible D gene TRBD1, 5 bases. CDR1 is SNHLY and CDR2 is FYNNEI in the germline V gene. The V and J ends lost 10 bases and 5 bases respectively, with 18 bases between them. The CDR3 sequence is 14 residues long. The CDR3 DNA reads as TGTGCCACCCACCGGGACGGTGAATATCAGCCCCAGCATTTT. Its translation is CATHRDGEYQPQHF.

For the CDR3, the DNA is TGTGCCAGCAGCCCCCCCCCTTTGGGTAGTCGGTCACCCCTCCACTTT. Amino acids: CASSPPPLGSRSPLHF. This chain joins TRBV7-8 and TRBJ1-6; D is uncertain. CDR1 and CDR2 from the germline V gene are SGHVS and FQNEAQ. The CDR3 loop spans 16 amino acids. Trimming took off 5 bases at V and 10 bases at J, with 21 bases between the two ends.

The rearrangement uses TRBV2 and TRBJ2-1, with D perhaps matching TRBD2 (6 bases). This CDR3 has 14 amino acids. V was clipped by 6 bases and J by 4 bases, with 13 bases between them. Per germline, CDR1 SNHLY and CDR2 FYNNEI. The CDR3 DNA reads TGTGCCAGCAGGCGGGCGGGGCTGTACAATGAGCAGTTCTTC. It is translated as CASRRAGLYNEQFF.

This clonotype came up many times. The chain joins TRBV13 to TRBJ1-1; D remains ambiguous. The CDR3 totals 13 residues. Trimming left V 0 bases short and J 11 bases short, with 13 bases between. The V gene's germline CDR1 is PRHDT and CDR2 FYEKMQ (reference sequence). This CDR3 reads CASSLGLGVSAFF. The DNA for the CDR3 is TGTGCCAGCAGCTTAGGCCTTGGGGTCTCGGCTTTCTTT.

The rearrangement joins TRBV10-3 to TRBJ2-3; the D gene is possibly TRBD2 (6 bases). CDR3 size: 15 residues. The V and J ends lost 5 bases and 2 bases respectively, with 14 bases between them. Germline V gene lookup returns CDR1 ENHRY and CDR2 SYGVKD. The CDR3 spells CAISIGGEHTDTQYF. The CDR3 DNA is TGTGCCATCAGTATAGGCGGGGAGCACACAGATACGCAGTATTTT.

This clonotype came up many times. CDR3: CASSLRSRIYGAGELFF. The DNA for the CDR3 is TGTGCCAGCAGCTTACGGTCCCGAATCTATGGTGCCGGGGAGCTGTTTTTT. The rearrangement uses TRBV11-2 and TRBJ2-2; D is uncertain. Germline CDR1 is SGHAT and CDR2 is FQNNGV. V was clipped by 2 bases and J by 6 bases, with 19 bases between them. This CDR3 comprises 17 residues.

Notes on this clonotype: This may stem from a read error, because a much larger clone lies one nucleotide away. The chain employs TRBV29-1 and TRBJ2-7; TRBD1 aligns across 9 bases. Germline lookup yields CDR1 SQVTM and CDR2 ANQGSEA. The CDR3 length is 13 residues. The CDR3 protein is CSVQQGASCEQYF. The CDR3 region has the DNA TGCAGCGTGCAACAGGGGGCATCCTGCGAGCAGTACTTC.

This clonotype has a count of ten or more. The chain recombines TRBV3-1 with TRBJ2-1, with 8 bases that match TRBD1. Germline loops: CDR1 LGHDT, CDR2 YNNKEL (reference sequence). The CDR3 covers 16 residues. V shed 3 bases and J 3 bases; nucleotides not matched to a gene: 7. The CDR3 reads CASSQNRGRNYNEQFF. The CDR3 DNA reads as TGTGCCAGCAGCCAGAACAGGGGGAGGAACTACAATGAGCAGTTCTTC.

V gene TRBV11-2 combines with J gene TRBJ2-7; 12 nucleotides agree with TRBD2. CDR3 length equals 14 residues. Germline-derived CDR1 and CDR2 are SGHAT and FQNNGV. The V gene end was trimmed by 8 bases and the J gene end by 2 bases; junction bases not matched to a gene: 4. The CDR3 sequence: CASETSGGTYEQYF. Here the CDR3 DNA reads TGTGCCAGCGAAACTAGCGGGGGGACCTACGAGCAGTACTTC. Variable domain in full (rest from reference TRBV11-2 and TRBJ2-7): EAGVAQSPRYKIIEKRQSVAFWCNPISGHATLYWYQQILGQGPKLLIQFQNNGVVDDSQLPKDRFSAERLKGVDSTLKIQPAKLEDSAVYLCASETSGGTYEQYFGPGTRLTVT.

This clonotype was detected ten times or more. The chain employs TRBV19 and TRBJ1-5; 7 positions match TRBD1. Trimming removed 5 bases from V and 4 bases from J; junction bases left unmatched: 8. This CDR3 has 15 amino acids. CDR1 is LNHDA, CDR2 SQIVND, per germline (reference sequence). CDR3 sequence (DNA): TGTGCCAGTAGTGACCGACAGGGAGGTAATCAGCCCCAGCATTTT. Translated, it gives CASSDRQGGNQPQHF.

A note on this clonotype: One end of the junction is discordant with germline, which a read error may explain. The chain couples TRBV9 to TRBJ2-1; D ambiguous. The V gene's germline CDR1 is SGDLS and CDR2 YYNGEE. The CDR3 has 12 amino acids. The CDR3 spells CAGSLNYNEQFF. CDR3 sequence (DNA): TGTGCCGGCAGTCTCAACTACAATGAGCAGTTCTTC.

This clonotype was picked up one time. CDR3 amino acids: CSVRGQLFTDTQYF. In DNA form, the CDR3 reads TGCAGTGTCAGGGGACAGCTATTCACAGATACGCAGTATTTT. V usage is TRBV20-1 and J usage is TRBJ2-3; TRBD1 matches at 7 bases. Germline assignment: CDR1 DFQATT and CDR2 SNEGSKA (reference sequence). The CDR3 length is 14 residues. Unmatched junction bases numbered 9, after V lost 7 bases and J lost 2 bases.

This chain joins TRBV11-3 and TRBJ2-5; D may be TRBD1 (6 bases). Trimming removed 3 bases at V and 4 bases at J, with 15 bases between. CDR1 is SGHNT and CDR2 is YENEEA in the germline V gene. There are 15 residues in the CDR3. The CDR3 is CASSLGPSRGETQYF. CDR3 nucleotide sequence: TGTGCCAGCAGCTTGGGCCCTTCCAGGGGAGAGACCCAGTACTTC.

The sample holds many counts of this clonotype. The chain uses TRBV20-1 and TRBJ2-1, with TRBD1 identical over 9 bases. CDR1 and CDR2 (germline): DFQATT, SNEGSKA (reference sequence). This CDR3 comprises 16 residues. The ends lost 1 base at V and 4 bases at J; junction bases unmatched: 8. The CDR3 DNA follows: TGCAGTGCTAGAGGACTCCGGGACAGGGATTACAATGAGCAGTTCTTC. The encoded protein is CSARGLRDRDYNEQFF.

The chain recombines TRBV10-2 with TRBJ1-1; possibly TRBD1 for D (6 bases). The CDR3 contains 17 residues. Per the germline V gene, CDR1 is WSHSY and CDR2 is SAAADI. V lost 2 bases to trimming and J lost 8 bases, with 24 bases between them. CDR3 region: CASSEMGGGRALFEAFF. CDR3 coding DNA: TGCGCCAGCAGTGAGATGGGGGGGGGCAGGGCCCTGTTCGAAGCTTTCTTT.

The chain links TRBV4-1 to TRBJ2-6; the D is unclear. Germline values: CDR1 MGHRA, CDR2 YSYEKL. With 0 bases removed from V and 2 bases from J, the gap between germline ends came to 8 bases. The CDR3 spans 16 residues. The CDR3 DNA is TGCGCCAGCAGCCAAGAAGTAGGTCCTGGGGCCAACGTCCTGACTTTC. Amino acids: CASSQEVGPGANVLTF.

This clonotype was recorded many times. The V gene is TRBV20-1, the J gene TRBJ2-1; 8 bases align to TRBD2. The trim removed 5 bases at V and 9 bases at J, leaving 9 bases unmatched. Per germline, CDR1 DFQATT and CDR2 SNEGSKA (reference sequence). This CDR3 has 13 residues. CDR3 sequence: CSADRGGSGEQFF. In nucleotides, the CDR3 is TGCAGTGCTGACCGGGGGGGCTCTGGTGAGCAGTTCTTC.

The chain couples TRBV28 to TRBJ2-3; 15 nucleotides match TRBD2. CDR1 and CDR2 (germline): MDHEN, SYDVKM. This CDR3 spans 17 amino acids. V shed 2 bases, J shed 2 bases, and the junction held 2 bases outside the gene matches. CDR3 loop: CASSLGLAGGITDTQYF. CDR3 nucleotide sequence: TGTGCCAGCAGTTTAGGACTAGCGGGGGGGATCACAGATACGCAGTATTTT.

This clonotype was seen only a few times. The chain combines TRBV29-1 with TRBJ2-7; 9 positions agree with TRBD2. Germline CDR1 reads SQVTM; CDR2 reads ANQGSEA. The CDR3 extends over 13 amino acids. Trimming cost V 5 bases and J 3 bases; bases outside gene matches: 5. The CDR3 DNA follows: TGCAGCGTTAAACCAGCGGGGGGCTACGAGCAGTACTTC. As protein: CSVKPAGGYEQYF.

This clonotype has just a few counts. J is TRBJ2-1 and V is TRBV19; weak D call: TRBD2 (6 bases). The J call is uncertain, as TRBJ2-4 better fits the DNA end. CDR3 size: 14 residues. Germline V lookup: CDR1 LNHDA, CDR2 SQIVND (reference sequence). DNA of the CDR3: TGTGCCAGTGGAACCGGGAGCTGGAGAAACATTCAGTACTTC. This translates into CASGTGSWRNIQYF.

The V gene is TRBV6-2 or TRBV6-3, the J gene TRBJ1-2, with D perhaps matching TRBD1 (6 bases). V lost 0 bases, J lost 4 bases, and 15 bases lay in between. Germline V gives CDR1 MNHEY, CDR2 SVGEGT. The CDR3 spans 16 residues. CDR3 amino acids: CASSYSAGADGYGYTF. The CDR3 DNA reads TGTGCCAGCAGTTACTCGGCGGGGGCGGATGGCTATGGCTACACCTTC.

This clonotype was observed a few times. V usage is TRBV5-6 and J usage is TRBJ2-7; D not resolved. Germline V gene data show CDR1 as SGHDT and CDR2 as YYEEEE. The CDR3 contains 15 residues. V was cut by 4 bases and J by 3 bases, with 17 bases left in between. Here the CDR3 reads CASSLTASANYEQYF. In DNA form, the CDR3 reads TGTGCCAGCAGCCTCACAGCCTCTGCAAACTACGAGCAGTACTTC.

V and J are TRBV5-4 and TRBJ1-6; unclear D gene. Trimming took off 4 bases at V and 7 bases at J, with 15 bases between the two ends. There are 15 residues in the CDR3. Looked up from germline, CDR1 is SGHNT and CDR2 is YYREEE (reference sequence). CDR3 DNA: TGTGCCAGCAGCCCGTCTGGCGGTGGGAATTCACCCCTCCACTTT. Its protein product is CASSPSGGGNSPLHF.

This clonotype was counted a few times. The chain is built from TRBV5-4 and TRBJ1-6; 7 positions match TRBD1. J was trimmed by 7 bases and V by 5 bases; bases with no gene match: 9. The CDR3 is 15 residues long. Germline V gives CDR1 SGHNT, CDR2 YYREEE (reference sequence). The CDR3 protein is CASRPTGATNSPLHF. CDR3 nucleotides: TGTGCCAGCAGGCCAACAGGGGCCACCAATTCACCCCTCCACTTT.

This clonotype came up many times. The chain employs TRBV7-2 and TRBJ2-5; no firm D call. The V end lost 2 bases, the J end lost 1 base, and 11 bases lay between the germline ends. CDR1 and CDR2 (germline): SGHTA, FQGNSA. The CDR3 is made up of 15 amino acids. CDR3 DNA: TGTGCCAGCAGCTTATCGGCCAGCTTCCAAGAGACCCAGTACTTC. Amino acid sequence: CASSLSASFQETQYF.

This clonotype was observed a few times. The germline gene is not matched at one end of the junction; a read error may be the cause. The V and J genes are TRBV7-2 and TRBJ2-3; D is unresolved. The CDR3 is 13 residues long. Germline V CDR1 and CDR2: SGHTA, FQGNSA. The CDR3 protein is CASSPKSIDTQYF. The CDR3 DNA reads as TGTGCCAGCAGCCCCAAGAGCATAGATACGCAGTATTTT.

The gene calls are TRBV13 and TRBJ1-2; 10 bases fit TRBD1. J lost 7 bases, V lost 7 bases, and 6 bases had no gene match. Germline assignment: CDR1 PRHDT and CDR2 FYEKMQ (reference sequence). This CDR3 region has 13 residues. The CDR3 nucleotides read TGTGCCAGCAACTTCGACAGGGGGCTTGGCTACACCTTC. Amino acid sequence: CASNFDRGLGYTF.

The table lists this clonotype with many counts. The V call is TRBV3-1, the J call TRBJ2-5, with no clear D. Trimming shortened V by 3 bases and J by 1 base, and 15 bases separated the two germline ends. CDR1 is LGHDT and CDR2 is YNNKEL in the germline V gene (reference sequence). This CDR3 is 16 amino acids long. CDR3 amino acids: CASSQPLTLLQETQYF. The CDR3 DNA reads TGTGCCAGCAGCCAGCCGTTAACATTACTCCAAGAGACCCAGTACTTC.

The rearrangement uses TRBV19 and TRBJ1-1; 9 bases match TRBD1. The CDR3 sequence is 20 residues long. Germline CDR1 reads LNHDA; CDR2 reads SQIVND (reference sequence). The V segment lost 3 bases and the J segment 0 bases; nucleotides outside the gene matches: 17. The CDR3: CASSIGPPGQGRSMNTEAFF. DNA of the CDR3: TGTGCCAGTAGTATCGGCCCCCCGGGACAGGGAAGGAGCATGAACACTGAAGCTTTCTTT.

This chain connects TRBV19 to TRBJ1-3; D is undetermined. CDR1 is LNHDA and CDR2 is SQIVND in the germline V gene (reference sequence). V was shortened by 10 bases and J by 0 bases, with 10 bases between the two germline ends. This CDR3 spans 13 amino acids. CDR3 DNA sequence: TGTGCCACATCTCCAAGCTCTGGAAACACCATATATTTT. Translating gives CATSPSSGNTIYF.

This sequence joins TRBV29-1 and TRBJ2-1; 8 nucleotides align to TRBD1. The CDR3 is 14 amino acids. Germline CDR1 SQVTM, CDR2 ANQGSEA. Trimming cost V 6 bases and J 3 bases; bases outside gene matches: 7. DNA for the CDR3: TGCAGCGTGGGGGCAGGGGGCCTCTACAATGAGCAGTTCTTC. Amino acids: CSVGAGGLYNEQFF.